This T cell receptor beta chain was retrieved from a study of CD8+CD57+ T cells in acquired aplastic anemia. Study-wide points: Patients and controls were not found to differ significantly in CD8+ Simpson's diversity. Approximately 30 was the count of CD8+ CDR3 sequences that patients shared with controls.

In this sample, this clonotype turned up a few times. No antigen is known for it. This CDR3 has 15 amino acids. With V trimmed by 2 bases and J by 7 bases, 2 bases remained unmatched. Germline lookup yields CDR1 ENHRY and CDR2 SYGVKD. CDR3 and TCR beta VDJ profiling relied on genomic DNA as the template. TCRdb re-called the reads with MiXCR, one entry per CDR3 protein. The sample carries a few hundred thousand distinct CDR3 sequences, 55% to 60% recorded once. This TCR derives from a human donor with severe aplastic anemia or a healthy control (not recorded which). Sequenced: sorted CD4+, CD8+, or CD8+CD57+ T cells (not recorded which) from PBMCs. The chain is built from TRBV10-3 and TRBJ1-6; 10 positions agree with TRBD1. CDR3 DNA sequence: TGTGCCATCAGTGAGACGGGACAGGGGAATTCACCCCTCCACTTT. Translation: CAISETGQGNSPLHF.